This passage covers 2 T cell receptor beta chains from one sample sequenced in a study of shared clonotypes between healthy human individuals. Some clones are missing from TCRdb's copy, which holds only in-frame ones; the method was immunoSEQ multiplex PCR. The table has millions of clones, approximately 94% seen once. Naive CD8 cells lacked CD45RO and underwent positive selection for CCR7, leaving out terminally differentiated effector memory CD45RA+ cells. The sequencing input was naive CD8+ T cells from PBMCs. Receptor source: a man aged 18 to 30 in good health. Some clones in this sample may be carry-over from other donors' samples.

As for this clone: In the same sample, other DNA sequences code for this CDR3. This chain links TRBV5-1 with TRBJ2-7, with 9 nucleotides matching TRBD1. Germline V gene lookup returns CDR1 SGHRS and CDR2 YFSETQ. The CDR3 runs 14 residues. Trimming at V came to 4 bases and at J to 4 bases, leaving 6 bases not matched to a gene. The CDR3 protein is CASSAGQGAYEQYF. The CDR3 nucleotides read TGCGCCAGCAGCGCGGGACAGGGCGCGTACGAGCAGTACTTC.

The V gene is TRBV15, the J gene TRBJ2-7; tentative D call: TRBD1 (8 bases). CDR3 size: 15 residues. The germline V gene has CDR1 LNHNV and CDR2 YYDKDF (reference sequence). V dropped 5 bases and J dropped 3 bases, with 17 bases sitting between them. The CDR3 reads CATSPQTGEGYEQYF. In DNA, the CDR3 is TGTGCCACCAGCCCTCAGACAGGGGAGGGCTACGAGCAGTACTTC.